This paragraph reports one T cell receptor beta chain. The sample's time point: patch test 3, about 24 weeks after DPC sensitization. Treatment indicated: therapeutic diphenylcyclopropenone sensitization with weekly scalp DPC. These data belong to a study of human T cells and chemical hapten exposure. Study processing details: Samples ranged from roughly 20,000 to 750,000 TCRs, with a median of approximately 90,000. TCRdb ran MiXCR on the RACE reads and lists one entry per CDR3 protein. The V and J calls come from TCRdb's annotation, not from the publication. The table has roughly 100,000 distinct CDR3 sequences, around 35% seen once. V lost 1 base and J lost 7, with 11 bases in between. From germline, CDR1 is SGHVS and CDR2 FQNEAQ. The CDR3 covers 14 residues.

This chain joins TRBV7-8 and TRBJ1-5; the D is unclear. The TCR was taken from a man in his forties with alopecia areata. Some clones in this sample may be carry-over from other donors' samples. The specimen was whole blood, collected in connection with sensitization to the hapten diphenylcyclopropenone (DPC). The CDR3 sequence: CASSLVKGGQPQHF. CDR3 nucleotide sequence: TGTGCCAGCAGCTTAGTCAAGGGAGGACAGCCCCAGCATTTT.